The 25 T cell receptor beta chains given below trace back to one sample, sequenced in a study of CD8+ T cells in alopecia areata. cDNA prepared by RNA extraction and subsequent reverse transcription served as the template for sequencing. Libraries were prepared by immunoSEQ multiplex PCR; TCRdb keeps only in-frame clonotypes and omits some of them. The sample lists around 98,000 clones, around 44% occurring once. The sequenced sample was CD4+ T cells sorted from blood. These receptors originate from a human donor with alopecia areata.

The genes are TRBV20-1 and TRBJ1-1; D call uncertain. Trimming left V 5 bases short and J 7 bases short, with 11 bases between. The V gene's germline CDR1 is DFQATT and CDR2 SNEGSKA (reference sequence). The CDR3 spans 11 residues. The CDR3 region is CSAATDYEAFF. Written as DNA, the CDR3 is TGCAGTGCTGCCACAGACTATGAAGCTTTCTTT.

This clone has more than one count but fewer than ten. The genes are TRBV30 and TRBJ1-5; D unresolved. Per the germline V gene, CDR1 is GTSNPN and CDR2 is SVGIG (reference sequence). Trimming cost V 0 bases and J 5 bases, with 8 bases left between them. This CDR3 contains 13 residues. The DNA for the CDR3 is TGTGCCTGGAGTGTTACCGGGGATCAGCCCCAGCATTTT. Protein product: CAWSVTGDQPQHF.

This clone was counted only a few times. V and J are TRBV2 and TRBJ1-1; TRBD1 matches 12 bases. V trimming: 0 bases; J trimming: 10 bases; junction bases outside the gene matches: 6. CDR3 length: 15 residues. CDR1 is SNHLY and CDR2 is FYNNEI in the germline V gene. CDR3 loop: CASSEAGQGAGRAFF. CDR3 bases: TGTGCCAGCAGTGAAGCGGGACAGGGGGCGGGAAGAGCTTTCTTT.

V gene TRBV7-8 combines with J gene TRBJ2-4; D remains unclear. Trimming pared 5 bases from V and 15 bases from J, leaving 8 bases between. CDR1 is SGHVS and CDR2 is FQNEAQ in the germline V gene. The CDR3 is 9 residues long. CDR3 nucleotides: TGTGCCAGCAGCGGGAAGGGGTACTTC. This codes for CASSGKGYF.

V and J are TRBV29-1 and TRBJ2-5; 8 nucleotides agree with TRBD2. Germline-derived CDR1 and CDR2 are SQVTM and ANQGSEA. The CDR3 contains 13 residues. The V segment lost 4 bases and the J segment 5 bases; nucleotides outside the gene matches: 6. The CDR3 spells CSVAGGLWETQYF. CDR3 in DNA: TGCAGCGTTGCGGGAGGGTTGTGGGAGACCCAGTACTTC.

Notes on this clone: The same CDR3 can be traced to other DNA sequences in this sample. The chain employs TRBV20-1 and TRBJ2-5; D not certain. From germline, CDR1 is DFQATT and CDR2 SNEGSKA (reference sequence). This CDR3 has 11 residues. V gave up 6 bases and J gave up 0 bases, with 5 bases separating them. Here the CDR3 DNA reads TGCAGTGCCCAACACCAAGAGACCCAGTACTTC. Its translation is CSAQHQETQYF.

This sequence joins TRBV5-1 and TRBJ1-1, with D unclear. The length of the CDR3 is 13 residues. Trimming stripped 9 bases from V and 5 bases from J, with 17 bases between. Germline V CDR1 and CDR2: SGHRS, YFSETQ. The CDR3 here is CATLPVGQTEAFF. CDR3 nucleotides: TGCGCCACCCTCCCAGTAGGCCAGACTGAAGCTTTCTTT.

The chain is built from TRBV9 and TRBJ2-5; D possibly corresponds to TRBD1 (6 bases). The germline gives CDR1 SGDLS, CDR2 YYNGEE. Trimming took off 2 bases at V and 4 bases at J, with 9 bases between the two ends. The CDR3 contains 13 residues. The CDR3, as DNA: TGTGCCAGCAGCGTCCAGGGGTCAGAGACCCAGTACTTC. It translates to CASSVQGSETQYF.

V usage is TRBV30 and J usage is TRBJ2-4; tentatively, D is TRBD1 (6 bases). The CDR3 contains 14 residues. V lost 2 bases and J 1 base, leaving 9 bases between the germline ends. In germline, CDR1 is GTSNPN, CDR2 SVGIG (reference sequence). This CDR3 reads CAWSRQGAKNIQYF. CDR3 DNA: TGTGCCTGGAGTCGGCAGGGGGCCAAAAACATTCAGTACTTC.

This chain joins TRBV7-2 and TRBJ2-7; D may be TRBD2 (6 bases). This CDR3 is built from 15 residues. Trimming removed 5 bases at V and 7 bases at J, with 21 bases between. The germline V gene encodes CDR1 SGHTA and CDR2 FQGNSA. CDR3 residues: CASSPGGARWGEQYF. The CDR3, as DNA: TGTGCCAGCAGCCCCGGGGGTGCCCGGTGGGGAGAGCAGTACTTC.

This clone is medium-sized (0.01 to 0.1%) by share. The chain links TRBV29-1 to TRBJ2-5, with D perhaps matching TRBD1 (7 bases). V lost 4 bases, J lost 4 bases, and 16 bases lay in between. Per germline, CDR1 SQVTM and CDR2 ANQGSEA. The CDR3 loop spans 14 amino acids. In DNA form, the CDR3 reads TGCAGCGTTGTTGGGGCAGGGGGAGGAGAGACCCAGTACTTC. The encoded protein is CSVVGAGGGETQYF.

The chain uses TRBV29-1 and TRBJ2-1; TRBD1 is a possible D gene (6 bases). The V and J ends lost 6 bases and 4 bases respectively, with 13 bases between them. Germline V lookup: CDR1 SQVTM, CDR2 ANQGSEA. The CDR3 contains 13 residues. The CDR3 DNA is TGCAGCGTCCGACAGGTAGGGTACAATGAGCAGTTCTTC. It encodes CSVRQVGYNEQFF.

CDR3 loop: CSVEKGGWGQETQYF. The CDR3 DNA follows: TGCAGCGTTGAAAAAGGGGGCTGGGGCCAAGAGACCCAGTACTTC. This sequence joins TRBV29-1 and TRBJ2-5; 7 bases agree with TRBD1. The V gene's germline CDR1 is SQVTM and CDR2 ANQGSEA. CDR3 length: 15 residues. The junction had 7 bases not matched to a gene; V was cut back by 2 bases and J by 1 base.

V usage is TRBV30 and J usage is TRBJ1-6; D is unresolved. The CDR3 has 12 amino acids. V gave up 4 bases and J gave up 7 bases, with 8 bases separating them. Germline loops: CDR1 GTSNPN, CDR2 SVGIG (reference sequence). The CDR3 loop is CAWNTGNSPLHF. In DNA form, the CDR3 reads TGTGCCTGGAATACGGGAAATTCACCCCTCCACTTT.

CDR3 DNA sequence: TGCGCCAGCAGCCAAGCACAGGGGGCCATTGGCTACACCTTC. Amino acid sequence: CASSQAQGAIGYTF. J is TRBJ1-2 and V is TRBV4-1; 9 bases map to TRBD1. This CDR3 has 14 residues. CDR1 and CDR2 from the germline V gene are MGHRA and YSYEKL. J lost 7 bases, V lost 1 base, and 4 bases had no gene match.

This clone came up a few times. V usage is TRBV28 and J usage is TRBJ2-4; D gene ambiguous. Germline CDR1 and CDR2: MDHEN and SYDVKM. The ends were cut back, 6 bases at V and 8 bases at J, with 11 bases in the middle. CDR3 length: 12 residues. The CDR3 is CASSLTTDIQYF. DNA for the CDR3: TGTGCCAGCAGCCTTACTACGGACATTCAGTACTTC.

The CDR3 nucleotides are TGCAGCGGTGGGCCGAACACCGGGGAGCTGTTTTTT. It is translated as CSGGPNTGELFF. This sequence joins TRBV29-1 and TRBJ2-2; unclear D gene. Trimming left V 7 bases short and J 0 bases short, with 6 bases between. CDR1 and CDR2 (germline): SQVTM, ANQGSEA. The CDR3 sequence is 12 residues long.

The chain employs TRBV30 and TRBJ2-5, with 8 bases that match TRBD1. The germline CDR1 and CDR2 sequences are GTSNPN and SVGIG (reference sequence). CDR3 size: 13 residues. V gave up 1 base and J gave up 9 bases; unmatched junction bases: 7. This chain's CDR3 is CAWSAGGVGPQYF. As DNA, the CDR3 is TGTGCCTGGAGTGCAGGGGGCGTGGGCCCCCAGTACTTC.

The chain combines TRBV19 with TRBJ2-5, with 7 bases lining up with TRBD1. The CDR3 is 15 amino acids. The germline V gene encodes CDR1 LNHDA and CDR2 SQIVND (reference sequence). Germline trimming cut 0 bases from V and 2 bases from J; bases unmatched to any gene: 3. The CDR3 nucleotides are TGTGCCAGTAGTATAGATCTGGGACAGCAAGAGACCCAGTACTTC. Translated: CASSIDLGQQETQYF.

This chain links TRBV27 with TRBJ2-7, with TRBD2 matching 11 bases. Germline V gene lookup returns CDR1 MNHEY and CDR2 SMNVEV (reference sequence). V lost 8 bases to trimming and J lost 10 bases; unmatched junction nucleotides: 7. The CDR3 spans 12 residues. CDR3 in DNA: TGTGCCAGCCTTCCCGGGACTAGCGGCCAGTACTTC. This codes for CASLPGTSGQYF.

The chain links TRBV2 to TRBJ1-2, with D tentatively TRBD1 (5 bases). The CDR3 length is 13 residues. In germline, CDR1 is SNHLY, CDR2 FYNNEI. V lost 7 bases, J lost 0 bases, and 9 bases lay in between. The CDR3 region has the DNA TGTGCCAGCACTCAGGGTCCTAACTATGGCTACACCTTC. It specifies CASTQGPNYGYTF.

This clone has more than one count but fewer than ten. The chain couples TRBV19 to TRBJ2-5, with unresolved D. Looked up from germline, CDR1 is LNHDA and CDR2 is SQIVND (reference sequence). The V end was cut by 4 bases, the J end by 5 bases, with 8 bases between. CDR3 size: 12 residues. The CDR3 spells CASSTRRETQYF. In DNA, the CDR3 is TGTGCCAGTAGTACTCGAAGGGAGACCCAGTACTTC.

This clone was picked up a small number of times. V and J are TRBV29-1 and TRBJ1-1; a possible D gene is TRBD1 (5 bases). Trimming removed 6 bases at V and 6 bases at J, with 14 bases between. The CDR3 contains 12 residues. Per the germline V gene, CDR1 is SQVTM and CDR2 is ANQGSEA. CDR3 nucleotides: TGCAGCGTCGGACGGACGGGACCTGAAGCTTTCTTT. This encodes CSVGRTGPEAFF.

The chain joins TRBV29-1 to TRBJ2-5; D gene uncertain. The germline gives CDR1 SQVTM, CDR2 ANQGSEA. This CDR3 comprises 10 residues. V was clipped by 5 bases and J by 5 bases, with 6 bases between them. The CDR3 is CSVTDETQYF. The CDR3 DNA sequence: TGCAGCGTTACTGATGAGACCCAGTACTTC.

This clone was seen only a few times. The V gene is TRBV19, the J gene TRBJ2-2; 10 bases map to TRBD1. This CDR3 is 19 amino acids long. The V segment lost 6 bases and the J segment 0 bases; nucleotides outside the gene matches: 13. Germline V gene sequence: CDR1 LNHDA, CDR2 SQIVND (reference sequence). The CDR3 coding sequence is TGTGCCAGTAGAGGGGACAGGGGTTTGCGGCAAGCGAACACCGGGGAGCTGTTTTTT. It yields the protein CASRGDRGLRQANTGELFF.